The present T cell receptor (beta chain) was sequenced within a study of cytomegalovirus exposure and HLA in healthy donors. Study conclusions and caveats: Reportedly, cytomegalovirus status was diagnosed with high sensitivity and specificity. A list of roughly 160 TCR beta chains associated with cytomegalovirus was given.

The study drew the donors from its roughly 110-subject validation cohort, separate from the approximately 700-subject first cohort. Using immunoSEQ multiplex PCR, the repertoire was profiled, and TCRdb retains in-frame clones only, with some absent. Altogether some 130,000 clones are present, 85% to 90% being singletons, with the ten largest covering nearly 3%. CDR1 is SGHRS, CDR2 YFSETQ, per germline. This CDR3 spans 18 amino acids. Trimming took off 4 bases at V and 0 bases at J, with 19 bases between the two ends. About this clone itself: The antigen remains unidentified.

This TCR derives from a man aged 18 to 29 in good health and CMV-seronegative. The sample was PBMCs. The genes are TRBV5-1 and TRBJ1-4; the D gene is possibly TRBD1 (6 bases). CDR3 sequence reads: CASSALTPDSPTNEKLFF. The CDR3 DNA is TGCGCCAGCAGCGCCTTAACCCCGGACAGTCCAACTAATGAAAAACTGTTTTTT. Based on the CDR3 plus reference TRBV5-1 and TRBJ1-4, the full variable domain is KAGVTQTPRYLIKTRGQQVTLSCSPISGHRSVSWYQQTPGQGLQFLFEYFSETQRNKGNFPGRFSGRQFSNSRSEMNVSTLELGDSALYLCASSALTPDSPTNEKLFFGSGTQLSVL.